Sequencing of this TCR beta chain was carried out in a study of T cell responses to AZD1222 COVID-19 vaccine (dated by TCRdb to the early 2020s). About the study as a whole: AZD1222 recipients whose second dose came at about 4 weeks and those whose second dose came at about 12 weeks were combined into one group, since spike-specific TCR depth and breadth did not differ between the two schedules. TCR sequencing was performed for some 250 trial participants, of whom about 200 were given two doses of AZD1222 and around 26 were given two doses of MenACWY control vaccine. Trial participants were enrolled into age subgroups of 18-55, 56-69 and 70-plus years, which contained approximately 150, 28 and 58 TCR-sequenced participants, respectively. General findings and caveats noted by the study authors: Reportedly, almost half of the unique spike-specific TCRs recognized epitopes lying outside the regions that are mutated in the B.1.351 and B.1.1.7 variants. Spike-specific TCR breadth and depth rose significantly after two AZD1222 doses compared with day 0 and with MenACWY recipients. Conclusions about previously exposed vaccinees are limited because only six or seven AZD1222 recipients were SARS-CoV-2 seropositive at baseline. Because no samples from the day 14 peak response were available, repertoires could be characterized only after the peak T cell response. Participants were mostly white British, with more females than males. The authors suggested clonal diversity may have been underestimated. The 56-69-year group was small, and its depth increase did not reach significance, likely because of low power. The vaccine-associated CD4 TCRs covered the entire spike protein, and the dominant responses fell in regions 160-218 and 743-854.

This specimen's time point label, interpreted: baseline before first vaccination. Vaccinee samples came from UK trials COV001 and COV002, including a single-blind randomized controlled phase 2/3 trial of AZD1222 (ChAdOx1 nCoV-19) in healthy adults. Trial participant PBMC samples were collected at day 0 and day 28 after the second dose for TCRbeta chain sequencing. The CDR3 regions of human TCRbeta chains were analyzed by immunosequencing. In the paper's pipeline: Repertoire TCRs were checked for matches against a reference library of SARS-CoV-2-specific TCRs that had been generated using the MIRA antigen-specificity platform. Breadth meant the fraction of unique TCRs that were SARS-CoV-2-associated, whereas depth meant the fraction of total T cells that were SARS-CoV-2-associated. Using the MIRA data, each spike-specific TCR was assigned both to the spike region to which the TCR was reactive and to a CD4 or CD8 class. Log10-transformed breadth and depth values were compared by one-way ANOVA with Sidak's multiple comparisons tests. What TCRdb holds here is the immuneACCESS table cut down to in-frame rearrangements. Part of the clones is not present; checked against another copy, under half of the missing clones reflect an unresolved V gene, and the others are unexplained. That table supplies the V and J calls and clone size; D and trimming were determined from the DNA. The table for this sample lists about 140,000 clones; 80% to 95% of them were counted only once. The ten top clones hold approximately 4.7% of the sample.

In regard to this clone: This receptor's antigen is unknown. Qualities for individual bases were not recorded, and no much larger clone is one base off.

The CDR3, from cysteine to phenylalanine, totals 16 residues. Left in the record is the CDR3 DNA by itself, 48 bases read in frame from the first base. The trim is 0 bases for V and 2 bases for J, with a gap of 11 bases between the germline ends. This TCR was recovered from an adult in good health. Recombination joined TRBV23-1 with TRBJ1-5; TRBD1 is perhaps the D gene, given 5 matching bases. TRBV23-1 is noted as an ORF with a role that remains uncertain. The sequencing here drew on peripheral blood, taken on day 0 of AZD1222 vaccination. The CDR3 reads CASSQSEGKGNQPQHF. The nucleotide sequence is TGCGCCAGCAGTCAATCGGAGGGGAAAGGCAATCAGCCCCAGCATTTT.